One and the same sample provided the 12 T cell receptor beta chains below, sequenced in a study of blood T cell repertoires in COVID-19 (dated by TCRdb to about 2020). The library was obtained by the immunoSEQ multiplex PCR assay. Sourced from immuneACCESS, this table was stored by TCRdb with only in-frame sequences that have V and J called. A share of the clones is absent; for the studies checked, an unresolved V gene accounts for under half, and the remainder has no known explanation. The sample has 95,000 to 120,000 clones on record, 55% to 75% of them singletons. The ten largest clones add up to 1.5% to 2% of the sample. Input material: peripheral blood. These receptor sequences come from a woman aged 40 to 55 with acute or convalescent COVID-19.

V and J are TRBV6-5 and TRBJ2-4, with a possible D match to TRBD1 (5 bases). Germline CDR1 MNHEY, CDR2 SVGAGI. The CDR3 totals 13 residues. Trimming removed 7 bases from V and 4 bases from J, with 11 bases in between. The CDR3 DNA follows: TGTGCCAGCATTCCGACAGTTAAAAACATTCAGTACTTC. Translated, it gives CASIPTVKNIQYF.

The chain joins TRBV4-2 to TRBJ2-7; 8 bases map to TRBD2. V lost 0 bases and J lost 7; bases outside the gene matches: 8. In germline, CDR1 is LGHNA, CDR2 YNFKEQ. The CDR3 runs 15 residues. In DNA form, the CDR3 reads TGTGCCAGCAGCCAAGATACGACGGGGGGGCGAGAGCAGTACTTC. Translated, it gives CASSQDTTGGREQYF.

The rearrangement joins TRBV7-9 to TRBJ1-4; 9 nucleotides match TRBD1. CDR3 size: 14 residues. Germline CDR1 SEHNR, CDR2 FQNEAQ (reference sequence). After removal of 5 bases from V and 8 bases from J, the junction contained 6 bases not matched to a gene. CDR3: CASSQGQGKEKLFF. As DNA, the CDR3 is TGTGCCAGCAGCCAAGGACAGGGGAAGGAAAAACTGTTTTTT.

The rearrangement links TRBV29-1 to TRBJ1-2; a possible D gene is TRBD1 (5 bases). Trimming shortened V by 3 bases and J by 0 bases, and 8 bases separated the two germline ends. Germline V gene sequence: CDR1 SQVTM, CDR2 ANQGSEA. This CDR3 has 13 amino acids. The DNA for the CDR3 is TGCAGCGTTGAGACAGAGACTAACTATGGCTACACCTTC. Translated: CSVETETNYGYTF.

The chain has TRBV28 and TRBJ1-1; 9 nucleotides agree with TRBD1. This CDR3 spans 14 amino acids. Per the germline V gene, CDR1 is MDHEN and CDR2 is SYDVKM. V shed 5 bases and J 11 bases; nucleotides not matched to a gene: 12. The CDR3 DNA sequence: TGTGCCAGCAGTACCTCACTTGACAGGGGGAGGGCTTTCTTT. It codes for CASSTSLDRGRAFF.

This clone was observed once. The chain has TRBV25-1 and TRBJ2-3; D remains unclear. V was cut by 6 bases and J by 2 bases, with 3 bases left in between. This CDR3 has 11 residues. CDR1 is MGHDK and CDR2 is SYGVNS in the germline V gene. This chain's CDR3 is CASSITDTQYF. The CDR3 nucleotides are TGTGCCAGCAGCATCACAGATACGCAGTATTTT.

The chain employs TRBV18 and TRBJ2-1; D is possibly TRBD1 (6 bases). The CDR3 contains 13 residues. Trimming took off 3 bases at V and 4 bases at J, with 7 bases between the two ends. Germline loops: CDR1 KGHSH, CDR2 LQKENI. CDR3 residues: CASSPDRYNEQFF. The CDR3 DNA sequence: TGTGCCAGCTCACCGGACAGATACAATGAGCAGTTCTTC. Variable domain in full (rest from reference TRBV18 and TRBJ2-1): NAGVMQNPRHLVRRRGQEARLRCSPMKGHSHVYWYRQLPEEGLKFMVYLQKENIIDESGMPKERFSAEFPKEGPSILRIQQVVRGDSAAYFCASSPDRYNEQFFGPGTRLTVL.

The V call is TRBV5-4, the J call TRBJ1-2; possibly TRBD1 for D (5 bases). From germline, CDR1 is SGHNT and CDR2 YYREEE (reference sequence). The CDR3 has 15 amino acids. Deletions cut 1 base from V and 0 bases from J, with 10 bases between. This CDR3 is CASSLKGATNYGYTF. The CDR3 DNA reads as TGTGCCAGCAGCTTGAAAGGGGCTACTAACTATGGCTACACCTTC.

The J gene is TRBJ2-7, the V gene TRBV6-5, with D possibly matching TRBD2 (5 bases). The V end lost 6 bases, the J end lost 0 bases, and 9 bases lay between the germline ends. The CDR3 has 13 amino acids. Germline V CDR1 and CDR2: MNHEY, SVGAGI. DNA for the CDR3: TGTGCCAGCAGGAGCGGAAGCTCCTACGAGCAGTACTTC. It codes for CASRSGSSYEQYF.

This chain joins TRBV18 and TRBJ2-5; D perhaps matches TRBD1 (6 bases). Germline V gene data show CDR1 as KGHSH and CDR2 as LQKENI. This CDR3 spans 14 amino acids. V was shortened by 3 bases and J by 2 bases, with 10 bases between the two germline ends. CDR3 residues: CASSPGQEQETQYF. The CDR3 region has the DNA TGTGCCAGCTCACCGGGACAAGAACAAGAGACCCAGTACTTC.

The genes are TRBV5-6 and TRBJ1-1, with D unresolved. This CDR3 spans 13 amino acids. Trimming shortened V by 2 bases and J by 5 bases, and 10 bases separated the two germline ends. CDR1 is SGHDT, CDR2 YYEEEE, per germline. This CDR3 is CASSFFSRTEAFF. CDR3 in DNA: TGTGCCAGCAGCTTTTTTTCGAGGACTGAAGCTTTCTTT.

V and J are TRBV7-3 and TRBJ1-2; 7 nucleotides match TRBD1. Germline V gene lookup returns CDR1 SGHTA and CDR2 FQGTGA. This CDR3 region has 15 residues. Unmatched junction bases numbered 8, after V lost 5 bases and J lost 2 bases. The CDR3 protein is CASSPMTGTNYGYTF. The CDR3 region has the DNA TGTGCCAGCAGCCCGATGACAGGGACCAACTATGGCTACACCTTC.